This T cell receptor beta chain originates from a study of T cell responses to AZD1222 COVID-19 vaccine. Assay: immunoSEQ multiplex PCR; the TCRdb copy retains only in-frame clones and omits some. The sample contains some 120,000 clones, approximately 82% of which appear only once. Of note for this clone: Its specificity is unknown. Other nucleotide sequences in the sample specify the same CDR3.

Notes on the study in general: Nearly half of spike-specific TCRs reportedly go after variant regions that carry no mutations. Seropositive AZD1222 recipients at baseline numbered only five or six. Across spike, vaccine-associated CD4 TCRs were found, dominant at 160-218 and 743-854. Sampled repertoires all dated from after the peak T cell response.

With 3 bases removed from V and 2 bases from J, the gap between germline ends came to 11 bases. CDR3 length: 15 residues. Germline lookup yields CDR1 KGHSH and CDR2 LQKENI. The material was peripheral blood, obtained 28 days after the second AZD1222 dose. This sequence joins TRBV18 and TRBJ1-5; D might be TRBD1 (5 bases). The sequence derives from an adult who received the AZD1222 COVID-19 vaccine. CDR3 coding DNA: TGTGCCAGCTCACCCGACCGAGGGGGCAATCAGCCCCAGCATTTT. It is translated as CASSPDRGGNQPQHF.